This TCR beta chain was sequenced during a study of OX40 agonist ivuxolimab in advanced cancers. About the research overall: The diagnoses of dose-escalation patients were hepatocellular carcinoma, melanoma, renal cell or head and neck cancer.

Germline V gene lookup returns CDR1 MNHEY and CDR2 SMNVEV (reference sequence). The CDR3 contains 11 residues. V was pared by 6 bases and J by 6 bases, with 8 bases between. On this clone itself: Its target is unknown.

The assay was immunoSEQ multiplex PCR, and TCRdb's table has in-frame clones only and misses some. The sample has some 86,000 clones; roughly 88% are singletons. Study outcomes and limitations: Among the lowest peripheral clonal expansion occurred in 0.1-3.0 mg/kg partial responders. Clonal expansion was seen in CD4+ and CD8+ blood T cells by week 6 at 0.1 to 3.0 mg/kg.

A history of autoimmune disease or systemic immunosuppression excluded patients. Sample: CD4+ or CD8+ T cells sorted from blood, taken in a trial of the OX40 agonist ivuxolimab. This chain connects TRBV27 to TRBJ1-2; possibly TRBD1 for D (5 bases). The TCR sequence derives from an adult with an advanced solid tumor such as melanoma, head and neck, liver or kidney cancer. CDR3 sequence (DNA): TGTGCCAGCAGCTCGGGGGATGGCTACACCTTC. Its protein is CASSSGDGYTF.